One and the same sample provided the 30 T cell receptor beta chains below, sequenced in a study of shared clonotypes between healthy human individuals. Some clones are missing from TCRdb's copy, which holds only in-frame ones; the method was immunoSEQ multiplex PCR. This sample carries roughly 2.5 million clones, about 92% of them seen once, and the ten largest clones take 0.14%. The specimen sequenced was naive CD4+ T cells sorted from blood. Indicated subset: CD45RA+ positively selected. These receptors came from a man aged 18 to 29 in good health.

V is TRBV30 and J is TRBJ1-4; 8 bases fit TRBD1. Germline-derived CDR1 and CDR2 are GTSNPN and SVGIG (reference sequence). The CDR3 length is 16 residues. J lost 7 bases, V lost 1 base, and 11 bases had no gene match. The CDR3 DNA is TGTGCCTGGAGTGGCCAGGGGGCTGGGGTGGGTGAAAAACTGTTTTTT. Residues: CAWSGQGAGVGEKLFF. The full variable domain, rest sourced from reference TRBV30 and TRBJ1-4, is SQTIHQWPATLVQPVGSPLSLECTVEGTSNPNLYWYRQAAGRGLQLLFYSVGIGQISSEVPQNLSASRPQDRQFILSSKKLLLSDSGFYLCAWSGQGAGVGEKLFFGSGTQLSVL.

This sequence joins TRBV7-9 and TRBJ2-7; D possibly matches TRBD1 or TRBD2 (5 bases each). This CDR3 contains 13 residues. From germline, CDR1 is SEHNR and CDR2 FQNEAQ (reference sequence). V was shortened by 1 base and J by 9 bases, with 13 bases between the two germline ends. CDR3 sequence (DNA): TGTGCCAGCAGCTTAGTTGACGGGACGGGGCAGTACTTC. Translated, it gives CASSLVDGTGQYF.

V and J are TRBV18 and TRBJ1-1; tentatively, D is TRBD1 (5 bases). Germline CDR1 is KGHSH and CDR2 is LQKENI. V lost 0 bases, J lost 1 base, and 15 bases lay in between. The CDR3 totals 17 residues. The DNA for the CDR3 is TGTGCCAGCTCACCACCGGGGTTCGGGACGGGGAACACTGAAGCTTTCTTT. Its translation is CASSPPGFGTGNTEAFF.

The chain joins TRBV11-2 to TRBJ2-5; D may match TRBD1 or TRBD2 (5 bases each). The CDR3 is made up of 14 amino acids. V gave up 5 bases and J gave up 4 bases, with 14 bases separating them. Germline CDR1 SGHAT, CDR2 FQNNGV. In DNA, the CDR3 is TGTGCCAGCAGCGCCGGGACGGATGGAGAGACCCAGTACTTC. It encodes CASSAGTDGETQYF.

The genes are TRBV11-1 and TRBJ2-5, with TRBD2 matching 7 bases. Per germline, CDR1 SGHAT and CDR2 FQDESV (reference sequence). The CDR3 length is 15 residues. The junction had 4 bases not matched to a gene; V was cut back by 1 base and J by 2 bases. CDR3 sequence reads: CASSLDSAGQETQYF. In DNA form, the CDR3 reads TGTGCCAGCAGCTTAGATTCAGCGGGACAAGAGACCCAGTACTTC.

V is TRBV18 and J is TRBJ1-1; the match to TRBD1 covers 8 bases. CDR1 is KGHSH and CDR2 is LQKENI in the germline V gene. The CDR3 contains 14 residues. V gave up 3 bases and J gave up 4 bases; unmatched junction bases: 4. The CDR3 loop reads CASSPQTGATEAFF. The CDR3 DNA sequence: TGTGCCAGCTCACCCCAGACAGGGGCCACTGAAGCTTTCTTT.

A note on this clone: Other DNA sequences in this specimen translate into the identical CDR3. This chain connects TRBV6-5 to TRBJ2-3, with D perhaps matching TRBD2 (6 bases). V was shortened by 7 bases and J by 6 bases, with 8 bases between the two germline ends. Germline V lookup: CDR1 MNHEY, CDR2 SVGAGI. This CDR3 region has 11 residues. The CDR3 loop reads CASTRGDTQYF. In DNA form, the CDR3 reads TGTGCCAGCACCCGGGGGGATACGCAGTATTTT.

V gene TRBV9 combines with J gene TRBJ2-1; D call uncertain. With 0 bases removed from V and 8 bases from J, the gap between germline ends came to 18 bases. CDR1 and CDR2 from the germline V gene are SGDLS and YYNGEE. This CDR3 region has 16 residues. The CDR3 sequence is CASSVVGRARIDEQFF. CDR3 nucleotide sequence: TGTGCCAGCAGCGTAGTGGGCAGAGCGAGAATAGATGAGCAGTTCTTC.

V gene TRBV5-1 combines with J gene TRBJ2-5, with D possibly matching TRBD2 (5 bases). Looked up from germline, CDR1 is SGHRS and CDR2 is YFSETQ. V gave up 0 bases and J gave up 6 bases, with 12 bases separating them. This CDR3 region has 14 residues. The CDR3 is CASSLDMSTKTQYF. As DNA, the CDR3 is TGCGCCAGCAGCTTGGACATGTCGACTAAGACCCAGTACTTC.

The chain joins TRBV6-6 to TRBJ2-1, with a possible D match to TRBD1 (6 bases). There are 15 residues in the CDR3. Germline lookup yields CDR1 MNHNY and CDR2 SVGAGI (reference sequence). The V end lost 7 bases, the J end lost 4 bases, and 17 bases lay between the germline ends. CDR3 sequence: CASNKDSRGYNEQFF. The CDR3 nucleotides are TGTGCCAGCAACAAGGACAGTCGGGGTTACAATGAGCAGTTCTTC.

On this clone itself: In the same sample, other DNA sequences code for this CDR3. The chain combines TRBV28 with TRBJ1-3, with TRBD1 as a possible D gene (5 bases). Germline values: CDR1 MDHEN, CDR2 SYDVKM. V was shortened by 8 bases and J by 1 base, with 6 bases between the two germline ends. The length of the CDR3 is 12 residues. For the CDR3, the DNA is TGTGCCAGCCAGGGATCTGGAAACACCATATATTTT. Translating gives CASQGSGNTIYF.

This clone was detected once. J is TRBJ1-2 and V is TRBV5-1; D ambiguous. The CDR3 is made up of 14 amino acids. V was clipped by 2 bases and J by 8 bases, with 16 bases between them. Germline V gives CDR1 SGHRS, CDR2 YFSETQ. This chain's CDR3 is CASSFTPQDLGYTF. The DNA for the CDR3 is TGCGCCAGCAGCTTCACCCCACAAGACTTGGGCTACACCTTC.

This clone appeared once. The chain employs TRBV25-1 and TRBJ2-7; D not resolved. CDR1 and CDR2 (germline): MGHDK, SYGVNS. The CDR3 contains 12 residues. The V gene lost 6 bases and the J gene lost 6 bases, with 12 bases spanning the gap. The CDR3 protein is CASSPQSGEQYF. CDR3 DNA sequence: TGTGCCAGCAGCCCCCAATCTGGCGAGCAGTACTTC.

The chain recombines TRBV11-2 with TRBJ2-7; 8 positions match TRBD2. Trimming cost V 6 bases and J 4 bases; bases outside gene matches: 11. CDR3 length: 15 residues. CDR1 and CDR2 from the germline V gene are SGHAT and FQNNGV. The chain's CDR3 is CASRRPGTRSYEQYF. CDR3 nucleotide sequence: TGTGCCAGCAGACGACCCGGGACTAGATCATACGAGCAGTACTTC.

This clone was recorded a few times. This chain joins TRBV2 and TRBJ1-5, with 7 bases lining up with TRBD1. Germline CDR1 reads SNHLY; CDR2 reads FYNNEI. This CDR3 is 12 amino acids long. V shed 7 bases and J 7 bases; nucleotides not matched to a gene: 4. The DNA of the CDR3 is TGTGCCAGCACGACAGGGTACCAGCCCCAGCATTTT. It is translated as CASTTGYQPQHF.

This rearrangement joins TRBV5-6 to TRBJ1-5; D gene uncertain. Trimming removed 0 bases at V and 1 base at J, with 11 bases between. This CDR3 spans 16 amino acids. Germline CDR1 SGHDT, CDR2 YYEEEE. CDR3 amino acids: CASSLAVGRSNQPQHF. For the CDR3, the DNA is TGTGCCAGCAGCTTGGCGGTTGGCAGGAGCAATCAGCCCCAGCATTTT.

CDR3 sequence (DNA): TGTGCCAGCAGCCAAGAAGCGGGGGCTAGCACAGATACGCAGTATTTT. Translated, it gives CASSQEAGASTDTQYF. This chain joins TRBV4-2 and TRBJ2-3, with 8 bases identical to TRBD2. CDR1 is LGHNA, CDR2 YNFKEQ, per germline. The CDR3 is 16 residues long. The junction had 2 bases not matched to a gene; V was cut back by 0 bases and J by 0 bases.

The chain couples TRBV19 to TRBJ2-4, with 11 positions matching TRBD2. Germline trimming cut 0 bases from V and 8 bases from J; bases unmatched to any gene: 6. The CDR3 is 16 amino acids. Germline V gene sequence: CDR1 LNHDA, CDR2 SQIVND (reference sequence). The chain's CDR3 is CASSIDRLAGRDIQYF. CDR3 DNA: TGTGCCAGTAGTATAGATAGACTAGCGGGGCGGGACATTCAGTACTTC.

This clone was observed a handful of times. This chain joins TRBV10-1 and TRBJ2-7; 8 bases are a match to TRBD2. Losses at the gene ends were 4 bases for V and 6 bases for J; bases not matched to a gene: 8. Germline V gene data show CDR1 as WNHNN and CDR2 as SYGVQD (reference sequence). The CDR3 consists of 14 residues. In nucleotides, the CDR3 is TGCGCCAGCAGTGCTGCGGGGGGCACGTCCGAGCAGTACTTC. It encodes CASSAAGGTSEQYF.

The genes are TRBV5-1 and TRBJ2-7; D may match TRBD1 or TRBD2 (6 bases each). The CDR3 has 16 amino acids. CDR1 is SGHRS, CDR2 YFSETQ, per germline. V lost 7 bases, J lost 1 base, and 21 bases lay in between. CDR3 nucleotides: TGCGCCAGCGCCCCCGGGGGCTTGTCTAGTTCCTACGAGCAGTACTTC. Its protein product is CASAPGGLSSSYEQYF.

The chain has TRBV11-2 and TRBJ1-3; D gene unclear. Germline lookup yields CDR1 SGHAT and CDR2 FQNNGV. The CDR3 totals 15 residues. V dropped 2 bases and J dropped 1 base, with 9 bases sitting between them. DNA of the CDR3: TGTGCCAGCAGCTTATCTACGGGGTCTGGAAACACCATATATTTT. This sequence encodes CASSLSTGSGNTIYF.

The chain uses TRBV10-3 and TRBJ2-1, with TRBD1 identical over 7 bases. Losses at the gene ends were 5 bases for V and 3 bases for J; bases not matched to a gene: 1. The CDR3 extends over 13 amino acids. The germline V gene encodes CDR1 ENHRY and CDR2 SYGVKD. The CDR3 here is CAISRQGYNEQFF. CDR3 coding DNA: TGTGCCATCAGTAGACAGGGCTACAATGAGCAGTTCTTC.

This sequence joins TRBV6-6 and TRBJ2-7; D is uncertain. Looked up from germline, CDR1 is MNHNY and CDR2 is SVGAGI (reference sequence). The CDR3 sequence is 13 residues long. V was clipped by 2 bases and J by 4 bases, with 9 bases between them. CDR3 region: CASSYAIGYEQYF. Written as DNA, the CDR3 is TGTGCCAGCAGTTACGCCATCGGGTACGAGCAGTACTTC.

The chain joins TRBV5-6 to TRBJ1-2; 9 bases agree with TRBD1. The CDR3 spans 14 residues. V lost 2 bases, J lost 8 bases, and 7 bases stayed unmatched. Germline lookup yields CDR1 SGHDT and CDR2 YYEEEE. This CDR3 is CASSLAGTGNGYTF. The CDR3 DNA reads TGTGCCAGCAGCTTAGCCGGGACAGGGAACGGCTACACCTTC.

The rearrangement uses TRBV19 and TRBJ1-6; D call uncertain. V was clipped by 10 bases and J by 7 bases, with 17 bases between them. Looked up from germline, CDR1 is LNHDA and CDR2 is SQIVND (reference sequence). The CDR3 sequence is 14 residues long. Here the CDR3 DNA reads TGTGCCACCCGCGAGGTCAACCTAAATTCACCCCTCCACTTT. Amino acids: CATREVNLNSPLHF.

The chain carries TRBV2 and TRBJ2-3, with 13 bases fitting TRBD2. Germline CDR1 is SNHLY and CDR2 is FYNNEI. V trimming: 6 bases; J trimming: 3 bases; junction bases outside the gene matches: 12. The CDR3 is made up of 18 amino acids. The CDR3 DNA reads as TGTGCCAGCAGCCGACTAGCGGGGGGCTTTGGGGGGACAGATACGCAGTATTTT. Encoded protein: CASSRLAGGFGGTDTQYF.

This clone was counted a single time. The V call is TRBV9, the J call TRBJ1-2, with TRBD1 as a possible D gene (6 bases). Trimming shortened V by 0 bases and J by 6 bases, and 12 bases separated the two germline ends. Germline assignment: CDR1 SGDLS and CDR2 YYNGEE. This CDR3 region has 14 residues. The CDR3 DNA sequence: TGTGCCAGCAGCGTAGCGGCAGGGGAAGATGGCTACACCTTC. Translating gives CASSVAAGEDGYTF.

The DNA for the CDR3 is TGCGCCAGCAGCCATCCCACGGTGGTGAGCACCGGGGAGCTGTTTTTT. Its protein is CASSHPTVVSTGELFF. The chain has TRBV4-1 and TRBJ2-2; no firm D call. Germline V gene sequence: CDR1 MGHRA, CDR2 YSYEKL. The CDR3 covers 16 residues. V was cut by 3 bases and J by 4 bases, with 15 bases left in between.

This chain joins TRBV19 and TRBJ1-2; D unclear. This CDR3 is built from 15 residues. V dropped 5 bases and J dropped 5 bases, with 18 bases sitting between them. The V gene's germline CDR1 is LNHDA and CDR2 SQIVND (reference sequence). Here the CDR3 reads CASSPVRRERYGYTF. The DNA for the CDR3 is TGTGCCAGTAGTCCAGTGCGGAGGGAGAGGTATGGCTACACCTTC. The full variable domain, its missing parts supplied by reference TRBV19 and TRBJ1-2, is DGGITQSPKYLFRKEGQNVTLSCEQNLNHDAMYWYRQDPGQGLRLIYYSQIVNDFQKGDIAEGYSVSREKKESFPLTVTSAQKNPTAFYLCASSPVRRERYGYTFGSGTRLTVV.

The genes are TRBV5-1 and TRBJ2-1, with 7 positions matching TRBD2. The J segment lost 7 bases and the V segment lost 0 bases, leaving 7 bases of the junction unmatched. The CDR3 length is 15 residues. CDR1 SGHRS and CDR2 YFSETQ come from the germline V gene. The CDR3 here is CASSLVAGVLNEQFF. In DNA, the CDR3 is TGCGCCAGCAGCTTGGTTGCGGGAGTTCTTAATGAGCAGTTCTTC.